Below are 13 T cell receptor beta chains sequenced from a single sample in a study of blood T cell repertoires in COVID-19. Assay used: immunoSEQ multiplex PCR; TCRdb lists only in-frame clones, some missing. The sample holds approximately 50,000 clones, about 88% seen once. What was sequenced was peripheral blood. These receptors were obtained from a man between 65 and 80 years old with active COVID-19.

V gene TRBV2 combines with J gene TRBJ1-1; 7 nucleotides agree with TRBD1. This CDR3 spans 14 amino acids. The V segment lost 1 base and the J segment 3 bases; nucleotides outside the gene matches: 2. CDR1 is SNHLY and CDR2 is FYNNEI in the germline V gene. The CDR3 DNA reads as TGTGCCAGCAGTGAAGAGGGGGCGGACACTGAAGCTTTCTTT. Translation: CASSEEGADTEAFF.

The chain combines TRBV6-5 with TRBJ1-1, with 9 nucleotides matching TRBD1. Germline loops: CDR1 MNHEY, CDR2 SVGAGI. This CDR3 comprises 15 residues. Unmatched junction bases numbered 16, after V lost 7 bases and J lost 10 bases. The CDR3 DNA sequence: TGTGCCAGCACCACCCCGGGACAGGGCGTTGTTGGAGCTTTCTTT. Protein sequence: CASTTPGQGVVGAFF.

The rearrangement links TRBV19 to TRBJ1-1; weak D call: TRBD1 (6 bases). V lost 3 bases to trimming and J lost 0 bases, with 11 bases between them. The CDR3 length is 15 residues. The germline CDR1 and CDR2 sequences are LNHDA and SQIVND (reference sequence). The CDR3 loop reads CASSMGGLVNTEAFF. The CDR3 bases are TGTGCCAGTAGTATGGGGGGGCTGGTGAACACTGAAGCTTTCTTT.

The chain has TRBV9 and TRBJ1-2; maybe TRBD1 (6 bases). CDR3 length equals 13 residues. Deletions cut 2 bases from V and 7 bases from J, with 12 bases between. Germline CDR1 reads SGDLS; CDR2 reads YYNGEE. The CDR3 coding sequence is TGTGCCAGCAGCGTCACAGGGTCTAGTGGCTACACCTTC. Translated: CASSVTGSSGYTF.

The rearrangement links TRBV27 to TRBJ1-2; tentatively, D is TRBD1 (5 bases). This CDR3 spans 16 amino acids. Germline CDR1 MNHEY, CDR2 SMNVEV (reference sequence). Deletions cut 3 bases from V and 7 bases from J, with 21 bases between. The CDR3 region has the DNA TGTGCCAGCAGTTTTAGACAGTTAACCCCCCCGGGTGGCTACACCTTC. Protein sequence: CASSFRQLTPPGGYTF.

The CDR3 here is CAIRPDRQETQYF. DNA of the CDR3: TGTGCCATCAGACCCGACAGACAAGAGACCCAGTACTTC. The rearrangement joins TRBV10-3 to TRBJ2-5; perhaps TRBD1 as D (5 bases). The CDR3 runs to 13 residues. The V gene lost 6 bases and the J gene lost 2 bases, with 10 bases spanning the gap. CDR1 and CDR2 from the germline V gene are ENHRY and SYGVKD.

This chain joins TRBV19 and TRBJ1-5; TRBD1 matches 9 bases. V lost 8 bases to trimming and J lost 6 bases; unmatched junction nucleotides: 8. This CDR3 is 14 amino acids long. Per the germline V gene, CDR1 is LNHDA and CDR2 is SQIVND (reference sequence). CDR3 DNA sequence: TGTGCCAGTGGACTGGGACAGGGAATTCAGCCCCAGCATTTT. As protein: CASGLGQGIQPQHF.

The J gene is TRBJ1-3, the V gene TRBV6-5, with D possibly matching TRBD1 (6 bases). V lost 8 bases and J 2 bases, leaving 16 bases between the germline ends. The CDR3 loop spans 15 amino acids. Germline values: CDR1 MNHEY, CDR2 SVGAGI. CDR3 sequence: CASGVGGATGNTIYF. The DNA for the CDR3 is TGTGCCAGCGGAGTAGGGGGGGCTACTGGAAACACCATATATTTT.

V and J are TRBV7-9 and TRBJ2-1; 9 bases agree with TRBD2. After removal of 3 bases from V and 3 bases from J, the junction contained 0 bases not matched to a gene. The CDR3 contains 14 residues. CDR1 and CDR2 from the germline V gene are SEHNR and FQNEAQ (reference sequence). The CDR3 region has the DNA TGTGCCAGCAGCTTTAGCGGGAGCTACAATGAGCAGTTCTTC. It encodes CASSFSGSYNEQFF.

The chain links TRBV4-1 to TRBJ2-5; 13 nucleotides agree with TRBD2. The V and J ends lost 2 bases and 8 bases, in that order; junction bases with no gene match: 5. The germline V gene has CDR1 MGHRA and CDR2 YSYEKL. CDR3 length: 15 amino acids. CDR3 sequence reads: CASSQLGLAGDTQYF. CDR3 nucleotides: TGCGCCAGCAGCCAACTAGGACTAGCGGGAGACACCCAGTACTTC.

The V call is TRBV4-1, the J call TRBJ1-2, with TRBD1 as a possible D gene (5 bases). V lost 1 base and J 5 bases, leaving 14 bases between the germline ends. CDR3 size: 15 residues. Germline assignment: CDR1 MGHRA and CDR2 YSYEKL. The CDR3 loop is CASSQVGLGGYGYTF. The CDR3 DNA reads TGCGCCAGCAGCCAAGTGGGTCTGGGGGGTTATGGCTACACCTTC.

The chain is built from TRBV15 and TRBJ2-7, with TRBD2 matching over 13 bases. CDR3 length equals 17 residues. V gave up 4 bases and J gave up 2 bases; unmatched junction bases: 8. Germline assignment: CDR1 LNHNV and CDR2 YYDKDF (reference sequence). This CDR3 is CATSIRGLAGDTYEQYF. The CDR3 nucleotides are TGTGCCACCAGCATCAGAGGACTAGCGGGAGATACCTACGAGCAGTACTTC.

This clone was observed a few times. The chain links TRBV19 to TRBJ1-6, with TRBD1 matching 9 bases. The CDR3 sequence is 15 residues long. Unmatched junction bases numbered 5, after V lost 4 bases and J lost 7 bases. Germline-derived CDR1 and CDR2 are LNHDA and SQIVND (reference sequence). CDR3 amino acids: CASSTGQGQNSPLHF. In nucleotides, the CDR3 is TGTGCCAGTAGTACCGGACAGGGGCAGAATTCACCCCTCCACTTT.